A single T cell receptor beta chain is shown here with its context. The data originate from a study of blood T cell repertoires in COVID-19. Study context: PBMCs, B-cell-depleted T cells, or T cells provided the cDNA or gDNA that made up the material.

Germline V gene data show CDR1 as MNHEY and CDR2 as SVGAGI. This CDR3 comprises 14 residues. The V gene lost 2 bases and the J gene lost 1 base, with 8 bases spanning the gap. Original methodology: How many nucleated cells were present was estimated from reference gene primer amplification. TCRdb's table, derived via immunoSEQ multiplex PCR, lists solely in-frame clones and lacks some. V, J and clone size are taken as reported in that table, and D and trimming were inferred from the DNA itself. This table holds around 35,000 clones, 70% to 90% found once. The receptor was derived from a man between 60 and 70 years old with active COVID-19. Sequenced material: peripheral blood. The chain has TRBV6-5 and TRBJ1-2; no clear D gene. CDR3 bases: TGTGCCAGCAGTTACCCCGGGAATAACTATGGCTACACCTTC. Residues: CASSYPGNNYGYTF.